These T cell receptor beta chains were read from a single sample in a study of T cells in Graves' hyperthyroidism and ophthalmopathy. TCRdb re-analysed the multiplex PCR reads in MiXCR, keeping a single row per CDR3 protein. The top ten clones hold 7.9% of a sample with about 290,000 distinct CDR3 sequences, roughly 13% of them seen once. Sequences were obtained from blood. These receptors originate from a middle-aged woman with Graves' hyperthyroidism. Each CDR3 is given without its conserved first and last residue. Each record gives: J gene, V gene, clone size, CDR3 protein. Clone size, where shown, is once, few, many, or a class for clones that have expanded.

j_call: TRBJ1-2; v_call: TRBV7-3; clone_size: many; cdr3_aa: ASSPDAGYGYT
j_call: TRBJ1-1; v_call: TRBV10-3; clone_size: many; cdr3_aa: AISEYREGTEAF
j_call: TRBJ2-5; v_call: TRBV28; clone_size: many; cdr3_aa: ASSLPTGEVGETQY
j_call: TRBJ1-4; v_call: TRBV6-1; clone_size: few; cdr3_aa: ASSDRGIYATNEKLF
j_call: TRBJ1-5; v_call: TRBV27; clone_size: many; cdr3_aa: ASSLQGPEQPQH
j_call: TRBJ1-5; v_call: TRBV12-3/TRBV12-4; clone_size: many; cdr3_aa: ASSLAPLASNQPQH
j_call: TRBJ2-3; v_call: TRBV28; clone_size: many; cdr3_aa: ASSTDGWGTSTDTQY
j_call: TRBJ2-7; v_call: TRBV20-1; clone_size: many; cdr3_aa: SARAGGSFYEQY
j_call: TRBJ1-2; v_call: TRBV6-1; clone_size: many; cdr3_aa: ASSSLGTVYGYT
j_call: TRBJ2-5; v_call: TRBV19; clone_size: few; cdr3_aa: ASSPGAGGGETQY
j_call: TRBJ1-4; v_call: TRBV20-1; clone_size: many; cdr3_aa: SAASSEKLF
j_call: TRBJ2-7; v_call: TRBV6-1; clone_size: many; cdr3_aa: ASNLNRQSTYEQY
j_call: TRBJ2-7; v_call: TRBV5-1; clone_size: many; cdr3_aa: ASSLPGGQGGEQY
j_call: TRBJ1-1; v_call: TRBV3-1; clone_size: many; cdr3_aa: ASIGGGRTEAF
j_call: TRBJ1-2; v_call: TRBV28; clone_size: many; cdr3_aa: ASSPPSFYGYT
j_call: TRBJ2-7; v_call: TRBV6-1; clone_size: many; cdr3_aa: ASSHFGGYEQY
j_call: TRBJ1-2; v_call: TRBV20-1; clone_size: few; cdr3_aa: SARDSVTVGTYGYT
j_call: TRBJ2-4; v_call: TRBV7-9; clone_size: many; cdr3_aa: ASSLLAGRNIQY
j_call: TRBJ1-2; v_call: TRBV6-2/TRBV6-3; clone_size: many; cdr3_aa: ASSLDSLGGYT
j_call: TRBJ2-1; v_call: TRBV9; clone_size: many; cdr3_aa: ASSSSGTSGSTDNEQF
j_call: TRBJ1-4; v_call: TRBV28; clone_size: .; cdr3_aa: ASSPSDRVDKLF
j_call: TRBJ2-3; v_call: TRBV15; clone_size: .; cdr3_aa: ATSRDHKGRTDTQY
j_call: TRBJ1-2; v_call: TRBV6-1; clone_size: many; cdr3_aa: ASSELTGRPSGNNYGYT
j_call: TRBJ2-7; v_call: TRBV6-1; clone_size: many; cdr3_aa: ASSERRLTRTYEQY
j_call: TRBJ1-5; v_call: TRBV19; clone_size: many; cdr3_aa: ASSIGGTSGQPQH
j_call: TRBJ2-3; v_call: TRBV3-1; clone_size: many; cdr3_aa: ASSQAPTDTQY
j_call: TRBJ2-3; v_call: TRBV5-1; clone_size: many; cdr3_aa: ASSGATGRTDTQY
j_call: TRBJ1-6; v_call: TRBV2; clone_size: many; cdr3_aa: ASLSSSYNSPLH
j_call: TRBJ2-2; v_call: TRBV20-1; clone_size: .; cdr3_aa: SASRAGGSTGELF